The 17 T cell receptor beta chains given below trace back to one sample, sequenced in a study of T cell responses to AZD1222 COVID-19 vaccine. Profiling relied on immunoSEQ multiplex PCR, and the TCRdb table lists in-frame clones only, not all of them. This repertoire shows 44,000 or so clones, more than 80% found once; its top ten account for about 51%. The source material was peripheral blood, sampled on day 0 of AZD1222 vaccination. The receptors come from an adult in good health.

This clone was detected a few times. CDR3 bases: TGTGCCAGTAAGAATACCGGGACGGTAGACAATGAGCAGTTCTTC. This gives the protein CASKNTGTVDNEQFF. This chain joins TRBV19 and TRBJ2-1, with D perhaps given as TRBD1 or TRBD2 (5 bases each). Germline V gives CDR1 LNHDA, CDR2 SQIVND (reference sequence). The CDR3 contains 15 residues. V lost 7 bases to trimming and J lost 5 bases, with 18 bases between them.

This clone appeared a single time. V and J are TRBV29-1 and TRBJ1-1; possible D gene TRBD1, 5 bases. CDR1 is SQVTM, CDR2 ANQGSEA, per germline. V lost 5 bases and J 4 bases, leaving 14 bases between the germline ends. The CDR3 is made up of 13 amino acids. This chain's CDR3 is CSVRDREVTEAFF. In DNA, the CDR3 is TGCAGCGTTCGGGACCGCGAAGTCACTGAAGCTTTCTTT.

The chain joins TRBV5-4 to TRBJ2-7; D call uncertain. This CDR3 has 15 residues. The germline CDR1 and CDR2 sequences are SGHNT and YYREEE (reference sequence). Trimming cost V 0 bases and J 3 bases, with 13 bases left between them. CDR3 DNA: TGTGCCAGCAGCTTGGGGACCCCACCGGGCTACGAGCAGTACTTC. Protein product: CASSLGTPPGYEQYF.

V is TRBV7-9 and J is TRBJ2-3; maybe TRBD2 (5 bases). V was pared by 5 bases and J by 0 bases, with 15 bases between. The CDR3 covers 16 residues. Germline V gene lookup returns CDR1 SEHNR and CDR2 FQNEAQ (reference sequence). The CDR3 reads CASSPRGLSSTDTQYF. The DNA of the CDR3 is TGTGCCAGCAGCCCGCGCGGGTTATCTAGCACAGATACGCAGTATTTT. Variable domain in full (rest from reference TRBV7-9 and TRBJ2-3): DTGVSQNPRHKITKRGQNVTFRCDPISEHNRLYWYRQTLGQGPEFLTYFQNEAQLEKSRLLSDRFSAERPKGSFSTLEIQRTEQGDSAMYLCASSPRGLSSTDTQYFGPGTRLTVL.

In this sample, this clone turned up a few times. The chain employs TRBV11-2 and TRBJ2-7; the D is unclear. This CDR3 comprises 16 residues. The V gene lost 2 bases and the J gene lost 0 bases, with 14 bases spanning the gap. CDR1 and CDR2 (germline): SGHAT, FQNNGV. CDR3 loop: CASSLSGGRISYEQYF. DNA for the CDR3: TGTGCCAGCAGCTTATCGGGTGGACGAATCTCCTACGAGCAGTACTTC. Based on the CDR3 plus reference TRBV11-2 and TRBJ2-7, the full variable domain is EAGVAQSPRYKIIEKRQSVAFWCNPISGHATLYWYQQILGQGPKLLIQFQNNGVVDDSQLPKDRFSAERLKGVDSTLKIQPAKLEDSAVYLCASSLSGGRISYEQYFGPGTRLTVT.

This rearrangement joins TRBV6-5 to TRBJ2-1; no firm D call. Germline CDR1 is MNHEY and CDR2 is SVGAGI. The CDR3 consists of 11 residues. Trimming removed 0 bases from V and 6 bases from J, with 0 bases in between. The CDR3 DNA sequence: TGTGCCAGCAGTTACTCCAATGAGCAGTTCTTC. It specifies CASSYSNEQFF.

CDR3: CASSRTESSYNEQFF. Here the CDR3 DNA reads TGTGCCAGCAGCCGGACAGAAAGCTCCTACAATGAGCAGTTCTTC. This chain links TRBV7-9 with TRBJ2-1; TRBD1 might be the D (6 bases). Looked up from germline, CDR1 is SEHNR and CDR2 is FQNEAQ (reference sequence). The CDR3 covers 15 residues. Deletions cut 5 bases from V and 0 bases from J, with 11 bases between. Full variable domain (outside the CDR3, taken from reference TRBV7-9 and TRBJ2-1): DTGVSQNPRHKITKRGQNVTFRCDPISEHNRLYWYRQTLGQGPEFLTYFQNEAQLEKSRLLSDRFSAERPKGSFSTLEIQRTEQGDSAMYLCASSRTESSYNEQFFGPGTRLTVL.

This clone was found once. The V and J genes are TRBV3-1 (or the pseudogene TRBV3-2) and TRBJ1-5; D is uncertain. V dropped 0 bases and J dropped 3 bases, with 9 bases sitting between them. The CDR3 is 15 amino acids. CDR1 and CDR2 (germline): LGHDT, YNNKEL (reference sequence). CDR3 loop: CASSQDLGFNQPQHF. In DNA form, the CDR3 reads TGTGCCAGCAGCCAAGATTTAGGTTTCAATCAGCCCCAGCATTTT.

J is TRBJ2-2 and V is TRBV5-5; possibly TRBD2 for D (6 bases). V lost 3 bases, J lost 3 bases, and 9 bases lay in between. This CDR3 has 14 residues. Germline V gene sequence: CDR1 SGHKS, CDR2 YYEKEE (reference sequence). The CDR3 sequence: CASSSWGDTGELFF. CDR3 nucleotide sequence: TGTGCCAGCAGCTCCTGGGGGGACACCGGGGAGCTGTTTTTT.

The gene calls are TRBV27 and TRBJ1-4; D possibly corresponds to TRBD1 (6 bases). In germline, CDR1 is MNHEY, CDR2 SMNVEV (reference sequence). V lost 9 bases and J 0 bases, leaving 14 bases between the germline ends. The CDR3 consists of 15 residues. CDR3 loop: CASRYGGATNEKLFF. The CDR3 DNA follows: TGTGCCAGTAGGTATGGGGGCGCAACTAATGAAAAACTGTTTTTT.

This chain links TRBV19 with TRBJ1-1; TRBD1 matches at 10 bases. Trimming removed 5 bases from V and 5 bases from J; junction bases left unmatched: 5. Germline lookup yields CDR1 LNHDA and CDR2 SQIVND (reference sequence). The length of the CDR3 is 14 residues. The CDR3 DNA reads as TGTGCCAGTAGTCAGGGACAGGGGCTGACTGAAGCTTTCTTT. This codes for CASSQGQGLTEAFF.

The genes are TRBV20-1 and TRBJ2-5; D unresolved. Per germline, CDR1 DFQATT and CDR2 SNEGSKA (reference sequence). The CDR3 has 11 residues. Deletions cut 0 bases from V and 4 bases from J, with 3 bases between. This CDR3 reads CSARDLETQYF. The DNA of the CDR3 is TGCAGTGCTAGAGATCTAGAGACCCAGTACTTC.

This clone turned up a few times. The chain links TRBV5-6 to TRBJ1-1; tentative D call: TRBD1 (6 bases). Germline V lookup: CDR1 SGHDT, CDR2 YYEEEE. V dropped 4 bases and J dropped 1 base, with 14 bases sitting between them. The CDR3 consists of 15 residues. CDR3 DNA sequence: TGTGCCAGCAGCATGTGGACAGCTTCGAACACTGAAGCTTTCTTT. Protein: CASSMWTASNTEAFF.

This clone appeared once. An end of the junction does not agree with germline; a read error may underlie this. The chain joins TRBV5-6 to TRBJ2-7; a possible D gene is TRBD1 (5 bases). This CDR3 comprises 15 residues. Germline CDR1 is SGHDT and CDR2 is YYEEEE. The CDR3 loop is CASSLLGRASNEQYF. The DNA for the CDR3 is TGTGCCAGCAGCTTGCTGGGCAGGGCCTCCAACGAGCAGTACTTC.

The chain uses TRBV29-1 and TRBJ1-2; 10 bases line up with TRBD1. CDR3 length: 12 residues. Trimming at V came to 7 bases and at J to 8 bases, leaving 7 bases not matched to a gene. Germline V CDR1 and CDR2: SQVTM, ANQGSEA. In nucleotides, the CDR3 is TGCAGCGGTGGGACAGGGGAAACCGGCTACACCTTC. Protein product: CSGGTGETGYTF.

The CDR3 reads CATSDSSGKNTEAFF. The CDR3, as DNA: TGTGCCACCAGTGATTCATCAGGGAAAAACACTGAAGCTTTCTTT. The chain recombines TRBV24-1 with TRBJ1-1, with D possibly being TRBD1 (5 bases). Germline V gene lookup returns CDR1 KGHDR and CDR2 SFDVKD. The CDR3 extends over 15 amino acids. With 2 bases removed from V and 2 bases from J, the gap between germline ends came to 11 bases.

V usage is TRBV18 and J usage is TRBJ1-2; possible D gene TRBD1, 5 bases. The V end was cut by 3 bases, the J end by 3 bases, with 11 bases between. This CDR3 has 14 residues. Per germline, CDR1 KGHSH and CDR2 LQKENI. The CDR3 here is CASSPSGADYGYTF. Written as DNA, the CDR3 is TGTGCCAGCTCACCCTCCGGGGCTGACTATGGCTACACCTTC.